The 18 T cell receptor beta chains listed next were all sequenced from one sample in a study of T cell repertoires in cytomegalovirus infection (dated by TCRdb to about 2019). Sequencing took place on an Illumina HiSeq 1500. In TCRdb, the public reads were trimmed at Q25 with fastp and aligned with MiXCR, with productive beta chains retained. Records with the same CDR3 protein are collapsed into one entry carrying the most frequent genes and DNA. This sample gives 200,000 or so distinct CDR3 sequences in total; 28% of them show up just once. The leading ten clones occupy approximately 30% of the sample. Sequenced sample: PBMCs. These receptors all stem from a human donor in good health (CMV status not recorded). Some clones in this sample may be carry-over from other donors' samples.

This clonotype appeared a few times. V gene TRBV6-4 combines with J gene TRBJ2-2; D possibly uses TRBD1 or TRBD2 (5 bases each). The CDR3 sequence is 14 residues long. Per germline, CDR1 MRHNA and CDR2 SNTAGT. The V end lost 7 bases, the J end lost 3 bases, and 12 bases lay between the germline ends. DNA of the CDR3: TGTGCCAGCAAGGCTCGAGGGGACACCGGGGAGCTGTTTTTT. Amino acid sequence: CASKARGDTGELFF.

This clonotype was counted only a few times. The gene calls are TRBV27 and TRBJ2-7, with TRBD1 as a possible D gene (6 bases). V gave up 5 bases and J gave up 8 bases, with 19 bases separating them. The CDR3 has 14 amino acids. Germline CDR1 MNHEY, CDR2 SMNVEV (reference sequence). In DNA form, the CDR3 reads TGTGCCAGCAGTGCTGGACAGATTCCTACGAAGCAGTACTTC. Its translation is CASSAGQIPTKQYF.

This chain connects TRBV6-2 or TRBV6-3 to TRBJ2-2; a weak D match, TRBD1 (6 bases). V was clipped by 2 bases and J by 6 bases, with 13 bases between them. Germline-derived CDR1 and CDR2 are MNHEY and SVGEGT. The CDR3 loop spans 15 amino acids. The CDR3 DNA sequence: TGTGCCAGCAGTTACGGCAGGGGCGAAGCCGGGGAGCTGTTTTTT. Amino acids: CASSYGRGEAGELFF.

The J gene is TRBJ1-1, the V gene TRBV7-8; 9 bases fit TRBD1. The germline gives CDR1 SGHVS, CDR2 FQNEAQ. V shed 4 bases and J 1 base; nucleotides not matched to a gene: 13. The CDR3 runs to 18 residues. Here the CDR3 DNA reads TGTGCCAGCAGCTCTCTAGGGGTCGGGACAGGGACGAACACTGAAGCTTTCTTT. This gives the protein CASSSLGVGTGTNTEAFF.

As regards this clonotype: Since a much larger clone is just one base distant, this may be a read error. This chain uses TRBV2 with TRBJ2-2, with D unresolved. V shed 0 bases and J shed 0 bases, with 8 bases lying between them. CDR3 length equals 16 residues. The germline CDR1 and CDR2 sequences are SNHLY and FYNNEI. CDR3 bases: TGTGCCAGCAGTGAAGCGCTTACCTCGAACACCGGGGAGCTGTTTTTT. It translates to CASSEALTSNTGELFF.

The chain links TRBV2 to TRBJ1-5; perhaps TRBD1 as D (6 bases). Trimming shortened V by 6 bases and J by 5 bases, and 17 bases separated the two germline ends. The germline V gene encodes CDR1 SNHLY and CDR2 FYNNEI. The CDR3 sequence is 15 residues long. Here the CDR3 DNA reads TGTGCCAGCAGACTCCGAGAGGGGGTGGATCAGCCCCAGCATTTT. Amino acids: CASRLREGVDQPQHF.

The chain is built from TRBV9 and TRBJ2-2; D unclear. Germline CDR1 is SGDLS and CDR2 is YYNGEE. The length of the CDR3 is 14 residues. The V end lost 4 bases, the J end lost 4 bases, and 11 bases lay between the germline ends. The CDR3 DNA reads as TGTGCCAGCAGCCCGGTCGTAGGCACCGGGGAGCTGTTTTTT. Translation: CASSPVVGTGELFF.

There are a few counts of this clonotype. The chain carries TRBV19 and TRBJ2-2, with 9 bases that match TRBD1. V shed 3 bases, J shed 4 bases, and the junction held 6 bases outside the gene matches. The length of the CDR3 is 16 residues. CDR1 is LNHDA and CDR2 is SQIVND in the germline V gene (reference sequence). The CDR3 loop is CASSIHRGHSTGELFF. The CDR3 DNA is TGTGCCAGTAGTATCCACAGGGGGCACAGCACCGGGGAGCTGTTTTTT.

The CDR3 sequence is CASSRPGPTQYGYTF. Written as DNA, the CDR3 is TGTGCCAGCAGCCGACCGGGCCCGACTCAGTATGGCTACACCTTC. V is TRBV7-9 and J is TRBJ1-2; D remains unclear. V shed 5 bases and J shed 5 bases, with 18 bases lying between them. Looked up from germline, CDR1 is SEHNR and CDR2 is FQNEAQ (reference sequence). This CDR3 contains 15 residues.

This clonotype was seen many times. The rearrangement joins TRBV7-9 to TRBJ2-3; possibly TRBD1 or TRBD2 for D (7 bases each). In germline, CDR1 is SEHNR, CDR2 FQNEAQ (reference sequence). V gave up 5 bases and J gave up 1 base, with 22 bases separating them. This CDR3 has 18 amino acids. CDR3 sequence: CASSAYFAGDSRTDTQYF. The CDR3 DNA reads TGTGCCAGCAGCGCCTATTTTGCGGGGGACAGTCGCACAGATACGCAGTATTTT. The whole variable domain, remainder taken from reference TRBV7-9 and TRBJ2-3, is DTGVSQNPRHKITKRGQNVTFRCDPISEHNRLYWYRQTLGQGPEFLTYFQNEAQLEKSRLLSDRFSAERPKGSFSTLEIQRTEQGDSAMYLCASSAYFAGDSRTDTQYFGPGTRLTVL.

Turning to this clonotype: An end of the junction does not agree with germline; a read error may underlie this. The genes are TRBV6-6 and TRBJ2-7; the D gene is possibly TRBD2 (6 bases). The length of the CDR3 is 13 residues. Germline V CDR1 and CDR2: MNHNY, SVGAGI (reference sequence). This CDR3 is CASSPEGSYDQYF. CDR3 coding DNA: TGTGCCAGCAGTCCGGAGGGATCCTACGATCAGTACTTC.

This clonotype was counted only a few times. The rearrangement joins TRBV7-9 to TRBJ1-3; no clear D gene. Germline CDR1 is SEHNR and CDR2 is FQNEAQ (reference sequence). V lost 5 bases and J lost 3, with 23 bases in between. This CDR3 region has 18 residues. Here the CDR3 DNA reads TGTGCCAGCAGCCCCCCCCGGACCATAGTGGCTGATGGAAACACCATATATTTT. Protein: CASSPPRTIVADGNTIYF.

V is TRBV7-8 and J is TRBJ1-2; D might be TRBD1 (5 bases). This CDR3 region has 15 residues. Per the germline V gene, CDR1 is SGHVS and CDR2 is FQNEAQ. Trimming left V 5 bases short and J 6 bases short, with 19 bases between. The CDR3 nucleotides read TGTGCCAGCAGCCCCCAGTATGGGGGAAGGGATGGCTACACCTTC. Its translation: CASSPQYGGRDGYTF.

This clonotype was seen a few times. The V gene is TRBV12-3 or TRBV12-4, the J gene TRBJ1-1; TRBD1 might be the D (5 bases). V lost 8 bases, J lost 5 bases, and 18 bases lay in between. The CDR3 totals 14 residues. CDR3 coding DNA: TGTGCCAGCTCCGCGGGGGGGAGGGGAACTGAAGCTTTCTTT. This translates into CASSAGGRGTEAFF.

The V gene is TRBV4-1, the J gene TRBJ2-1, with TRBD2 matching 9 bases. Germline V gene data show CDR1 as MGHRA and CDR2 as YSYEKL. Trimming cost V 3 bases and J 4 bases; bases outside gene matches: 13. The CDR3 extends over 18 amino acids. CDR3 DNA sequence: TGCGCCAGCAGCCAGCCCCCTGGGGGGACTAGCAGATACAATGAGCAGTTCTTC. Amino acids: CASSQPPGGTSRYNEQFF.

V usage is TRBV5-1 and J usage is TRBJ2-1; TRBD2 agrees at 10 bases. V lost 2 bases and J lost 8; bases outside the gene matches: 7. CDR1 SGHRS and CDR2 YFSETQ come from the germline V gene. This CDR3 region has 15 residues. CDR3 in DNA: TGCGCCAGCAGCTTTCTAGCGGGGGCCGGGGATGAGCAGTTCTTC. This codes for CASSFLAGAGDEQFF.

The chain couples TRBV5-6 to TRBJ2-3; D is perhaps TRBD1 or TRBD2 (5 bases each). This CDR3 has 13 amino acids. CDR1 SGHDT and CDR2 YYEEEE come from the germline V gene. V gave up 4 bases and J gave up 6 bases, with 12 bases separating them. The CDR3 region is CASSGKGSDTQYF. Written as DNA, the CDR3 is TGTGCCAGCAGCGGAAAGGGGAGTGATACGCAGTATTTT.

The rearrangement joins TRBV28 to TRBJ1-2, with D unresolved. With 5 bases removed from V and 8 bases from J, the gap between germline ends came to 15 bases. This CDR3 has 13 amino acids. Germline V CDR1 and CDR2: MDHEN, SYDVKM. The CDR3 nucleotides are TGTGCCAGCAGTCCCGACGGGGTCCGCGGCTACACCTTC. Translation gives CASSPDGVRGYTF.